Shown below are 9 T cell receptor beta chains from a single sample sequenced in a study of Ad26.COV2.S vaccination and SARS-CoV-2 variants. Treatment described: around 19 received Ad26.COV2.S at low or high dose, single or two shots; roughly five received placebo; per-sample allocation not given. Collection of the samples took place on day 63 after the first injection of vaccine or placebo. TCRdb's copy holds only in-frame clones and misses some; the assay was immunoSEQ multiplex PCR. The profile shows 410,000 or so clones, approximately 90% of them singletons. The sequences come from peripheral blood, collected in a trial of Ad26.COV2.S vaccine versus placebo. These TCRs come from a person between 18 and 65 years old who received the Ad26.COV2.S COVID-19 vaccine or a placebo.

The chain links TRBV2 to TRBJ2-1; possibly TRBD2 for D (5 bases). V dropped 1 base and J dropped 6 bases, with 16 bases sitting between them. Germline CDR1 is SNHLY and CDR2 is FYNNEI. This CDR3 comprises 16 residues. CDR3 nucleotide sequence: TGTGCCAGCAGTGAAGACGCACAGCGGCTGGCCAATGAGCAGTTCTTC. As protein: CASSEDAQRLANEQFF.

This chain links TRBV6-1 with TRBJ2-1; D not certain. CDR3 length: 17 amino acids. V was cut by 4 bases and J by 5 bases, with 21 bases left in between. The germline V gene encodes CDR1 MNHNS and CDR2 SASEGT. The CDR3 region has the DNA TGTGCCAGCAGTGTAACGTTGGGTGACCTCGCCAACAATGAGCAGTTCTTC. Translation: CASSVTLGDLANNEQFF.

The CDR3 sequence: CASSGGIYEQYF. The DNA of the CDR3 is TGTGCCAGCTCGGGGGGCATCTACGAGCAGTACTTC. The chain joins TRBV28 to TRBJ2-7; D may be TRBD2 (7 bases). V was shortened by 8 bases and J by 3 bases, with 11 bases between the two germline ends. CDR1 MDHEN and CDR2 SYDVKM come from the germline V gene. The CDR3 has 12 residues.

The chain combines TRBV5-1 with TRBJ1-2; D might be TRBD1 (6 bases). There are 15 residues in the CDR3. Trimming removed 0 bases from V and 6 bases from J, with 15 bases in between. CDR1 and CDR2 from the germline V gene are SGHRS and YFSETQ. The CDR3 sequence is CASSLVDFGGDGYTF. The DNA for the CDR3 is TGCGCCAGCAGCTTGGTCGACTTTGGGGGCGATGGCTACACCTTC.

The chain couples TRBV19 to TRBJ1-5, with D maybe TRBD1 (5 bases). The germline gives CDR1 LNHDA, CDR2 SQIVND (reference sequence). Trimming shortened V by 6 bases and J by 7 bases, and 16 bases separated the two germline ends. The CDR3 is made up of 14 amino acids. The CDR3 protein is CASSIGSGGQPQHF. DNA of the CDR3: TGTGCCAGTAGCATTGGATCTGGGGGACAGCCCCAGCATTTT.

The V and J genes are TRBV12-3 or TRBV12-4 and TRBJ2-7; D remains unclear. V was pared by 5 bases and J by 4 bases, with 9 bases between. This CDR3 has 12 residues. The CDR3 loop is CASSAPQYEQYF. CDR3 nucleotides: TGTGCCAGCAGTGCCCCCCAGTACGAGCAGTACTTC.

The chain has TRBV10-3 and TRBJ2-2; D is uncertain. Deletions cut 10 bases from V and 2 bases from J, with 11 bases between. The CDR3 loop spans 13 amino acids. CDR1 is ENHRY and CDR2 is SYGVKD in the germline V gene. The CDR3 sequence: CATAGPNTGELFF. The CDR3 DNA is TGTGCCACCGCCGGACCCAACACCGGGGAGCTGTTTTTT.

This clone is a singleton in its sample. This CDR3 is CASSLAPFRTRWVTGELFF. The CDR3 region has the DNA TGTGCCAGCAGCTTAGCACCTTTCCGGACTAGATGGGTCACCGGGGAGCTGTTTTTT. This chain joins TRBV11-2 and TRBJ2-2; 7 bases match TRBD2. The CDR3 covers 19 residues. The ends lost 1 base at V and 4 bases at J; junction bases unmatched: 15. Germline V gene data show CDR1 as SGHAT and CDR2 as FQNNGV.

V gene TRBV6-6 combines with J gene TRBJ2-7; TRBD2 aligns across 9 bases. CDR1 is MNHNY and CDR2 is SVGAGI in the germline V gene (reference sequence). CDR3 length equals 14 residues. After removal of 6 bases from V and 2 bases from J, the junction contained 5 bases not matched to a gene. The CDR3 loop reads CASSEGLAPYEQYF. The CDR3 DNA is TGTGCCAGCAGCGAGGGACTAGCTCCCTACGAGCAGTACTTC.